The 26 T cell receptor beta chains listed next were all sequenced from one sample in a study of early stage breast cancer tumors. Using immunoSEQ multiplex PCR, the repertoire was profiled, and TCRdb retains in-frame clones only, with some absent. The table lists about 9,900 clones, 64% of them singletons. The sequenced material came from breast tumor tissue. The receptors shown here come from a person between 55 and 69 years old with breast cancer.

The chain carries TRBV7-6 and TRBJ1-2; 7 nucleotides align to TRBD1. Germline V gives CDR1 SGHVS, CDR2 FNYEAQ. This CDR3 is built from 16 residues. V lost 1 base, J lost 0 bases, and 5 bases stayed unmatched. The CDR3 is CASSLGVRGSNYGYTF. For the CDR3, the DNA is TGTGCCAGCAGCTTAGGGGTCAGGGGGTCTAACTATGGCTACACCTTC.

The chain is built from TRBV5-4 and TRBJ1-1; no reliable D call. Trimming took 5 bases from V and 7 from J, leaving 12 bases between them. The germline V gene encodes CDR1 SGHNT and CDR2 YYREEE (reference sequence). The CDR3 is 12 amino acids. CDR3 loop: CASRVGGDEAFF. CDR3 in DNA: TGTGCCAGCAGGGTGGGCGGGGATGAAGCTTTCTTT.

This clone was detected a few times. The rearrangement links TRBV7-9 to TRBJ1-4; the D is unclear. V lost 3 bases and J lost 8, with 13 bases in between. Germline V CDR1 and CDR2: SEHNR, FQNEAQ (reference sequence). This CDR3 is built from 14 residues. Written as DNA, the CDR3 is TGTGCCAGCAGCTTTATGAGCTCAGCCGAAAAACTGTTTTTT. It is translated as CASSFMSSAEKLFF.

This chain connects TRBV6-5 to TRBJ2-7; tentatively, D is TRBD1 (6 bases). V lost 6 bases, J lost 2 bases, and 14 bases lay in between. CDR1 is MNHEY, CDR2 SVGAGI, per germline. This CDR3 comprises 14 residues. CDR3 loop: CASRRAQGTYEQYF. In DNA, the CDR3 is TGTGCCAGCAGGCGGGCACAGGGCACCTACGAGCAGTACTTC.

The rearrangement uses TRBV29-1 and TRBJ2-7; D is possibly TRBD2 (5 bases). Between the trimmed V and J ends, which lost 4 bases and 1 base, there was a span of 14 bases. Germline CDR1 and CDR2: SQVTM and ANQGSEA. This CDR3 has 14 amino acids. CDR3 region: CSVVLRGLSYEQYF. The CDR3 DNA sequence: TGCAGCGTTGTCCTCCGAGGGCTTTCCTACGAGCAGTACTTC.

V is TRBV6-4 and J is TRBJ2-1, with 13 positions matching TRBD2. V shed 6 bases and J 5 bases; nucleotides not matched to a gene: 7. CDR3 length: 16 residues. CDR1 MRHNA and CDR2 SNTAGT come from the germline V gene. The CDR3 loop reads CASSRTSGGGDNEQFF. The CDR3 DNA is TGTGCCAGCAGCCGGACTAGCGGGGGAGGAGACAATGAGCAGTTCTTC.

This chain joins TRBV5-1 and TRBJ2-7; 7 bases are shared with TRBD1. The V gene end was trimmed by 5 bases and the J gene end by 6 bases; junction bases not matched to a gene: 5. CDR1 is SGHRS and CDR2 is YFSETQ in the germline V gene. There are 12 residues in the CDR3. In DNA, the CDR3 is TGCGCCAGCAGAGGGGACAGCCCCGAGCAGTACTTC. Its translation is CASRGDSPEQYF. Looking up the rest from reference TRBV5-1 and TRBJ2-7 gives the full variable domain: KAGVTQTPRYLIKTRGQQVTLSCSPISGHRSVSWYQQTPGQGLQFLFEYFSETQRNKGNFPGRFSGRQFSNSRSEMNVSTLELGDSALYLCASRGDSPEQYFGPGTRLTVT.

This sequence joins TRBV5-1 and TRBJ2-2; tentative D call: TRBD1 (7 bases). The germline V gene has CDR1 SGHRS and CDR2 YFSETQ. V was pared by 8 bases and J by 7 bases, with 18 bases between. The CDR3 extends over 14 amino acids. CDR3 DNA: TGCGCCAGTCAGCGCGGGGACAGCAGCGGGGAGCTGTTTTTT. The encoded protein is CASQRGDSSGELFF.

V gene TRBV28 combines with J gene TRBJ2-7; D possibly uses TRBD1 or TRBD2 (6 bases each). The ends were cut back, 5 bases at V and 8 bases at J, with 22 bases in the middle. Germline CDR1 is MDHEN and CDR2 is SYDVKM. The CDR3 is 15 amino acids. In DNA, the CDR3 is TGTGCCAGCAGTCCACCCGGAAGGGGGGCCGGGCAGCAGTACTTC. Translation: CASSPPGRGAGQQYF.

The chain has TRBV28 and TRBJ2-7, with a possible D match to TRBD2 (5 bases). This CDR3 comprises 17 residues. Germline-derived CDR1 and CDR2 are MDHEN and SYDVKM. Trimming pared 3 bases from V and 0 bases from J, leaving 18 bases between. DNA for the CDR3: TGTGCCAGCAGTTTTCGGGCCCACGGGAAAGGCTCCTACGAGCAGTACTTC. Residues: CASSFRAHGKGSYEQYF.

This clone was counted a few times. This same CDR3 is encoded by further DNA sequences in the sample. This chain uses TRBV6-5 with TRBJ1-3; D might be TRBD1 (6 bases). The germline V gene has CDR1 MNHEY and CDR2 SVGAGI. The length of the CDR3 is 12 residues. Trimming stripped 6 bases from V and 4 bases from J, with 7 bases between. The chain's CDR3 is CASRGQGNTIYF. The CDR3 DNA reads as TGTGCCAGCAGAGGACAGGGAAACACCATATATTTT.

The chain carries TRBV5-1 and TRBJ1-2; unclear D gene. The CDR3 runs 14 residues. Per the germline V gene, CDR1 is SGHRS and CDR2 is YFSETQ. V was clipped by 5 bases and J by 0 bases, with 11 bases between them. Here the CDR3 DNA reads TGCGCCAGCAGGGGGAACAGTACTAACTATGGCTACACCTTC. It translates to CASRGNSTNYGYTF. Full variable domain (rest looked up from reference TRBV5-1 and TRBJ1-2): KAGVTQTPRYLIKTRGQQVTLSCSPISGHRSVSWYQQTPGQGLQFLFEYFSETQRNKGNFPGRFSGRQFSNSRSEMNVSTLELGDSALYLCASRGNSTNYGYTFGSGTRLTVV.

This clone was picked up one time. CDR3 DNA: TGTGCCAGTAGTATAGCCCTCTCCTACGAGCAGTACTTC. It translates to CASSIALSYEQYF. The chain carries TRBV19 and TRBJ2-7; D not certain. Germline assignment: CDR1 LNHDA and CDR2 SQIVND (reference sequence). V lost 1 base, J lost 0 bases, and 4 bases lay in between. The CDR3 is 13 residues long.

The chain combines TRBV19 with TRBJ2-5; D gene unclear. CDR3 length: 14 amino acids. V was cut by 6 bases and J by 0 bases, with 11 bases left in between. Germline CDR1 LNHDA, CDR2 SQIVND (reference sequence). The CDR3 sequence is CASSSGLYQETQYF. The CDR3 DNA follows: TGTGCCAGTAGCTCGGGTCTGTACCAAGAGACCCAGTACTTC. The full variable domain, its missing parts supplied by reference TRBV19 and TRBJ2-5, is DGGITQSPKYLFRKEGQNVTLSCEQNLNHDAMYWYRQDPGQGLRLIYYSQIVNDFQKGDIAEGYSVSREKKESFPLTVTSAQKNPTAFYLCASSSGLYQETQYFGPGTRLLVL.

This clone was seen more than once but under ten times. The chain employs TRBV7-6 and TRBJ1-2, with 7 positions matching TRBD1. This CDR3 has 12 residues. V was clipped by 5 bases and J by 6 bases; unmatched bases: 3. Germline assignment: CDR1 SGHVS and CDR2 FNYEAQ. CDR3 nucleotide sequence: TGTGCCAGCAGCCCGACAGGGAATGGCTACACCTTC. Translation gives CASSPTGNGYTF.

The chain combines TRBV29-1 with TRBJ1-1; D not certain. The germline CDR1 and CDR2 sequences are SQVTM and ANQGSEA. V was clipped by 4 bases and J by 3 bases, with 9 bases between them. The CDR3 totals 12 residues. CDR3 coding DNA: TGCAGCGTTGCCAAGTACGACACTGAAGCTTTCTTT. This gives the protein CSVAKYDTEAFF.

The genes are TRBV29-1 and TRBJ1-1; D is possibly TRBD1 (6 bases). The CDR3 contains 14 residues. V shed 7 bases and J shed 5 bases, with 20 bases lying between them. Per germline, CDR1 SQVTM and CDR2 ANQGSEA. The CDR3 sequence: CSAPLGHLGTEAFF. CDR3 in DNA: TGCAGCGCCCCATTGGGACACCTTGGGACTGAAGCTTTCTTT.

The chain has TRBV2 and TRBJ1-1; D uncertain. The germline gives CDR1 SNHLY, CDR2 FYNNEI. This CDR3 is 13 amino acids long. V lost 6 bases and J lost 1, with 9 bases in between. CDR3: CASRFTQNTEAFF. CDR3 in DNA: TGTGCCAGCAGGTTTACACAGAACACTGAAGCTTTCTTT.

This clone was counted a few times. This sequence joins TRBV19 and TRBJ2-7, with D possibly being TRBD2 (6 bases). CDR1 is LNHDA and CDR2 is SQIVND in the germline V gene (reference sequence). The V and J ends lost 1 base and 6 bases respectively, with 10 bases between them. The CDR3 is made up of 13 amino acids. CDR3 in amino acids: CASSIVLRGEQYF. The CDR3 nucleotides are TGTGCCAGTAGTATAGTCCTGCGGGGCGAGCAGTACTTC. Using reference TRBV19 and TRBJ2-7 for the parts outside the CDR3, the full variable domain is DGGITQSPKYLFRKEGQNVTLSCEQNLNHDAMYWYRQDPGQGLRLIYYSQIVNDFQKGDIAEGYSVSREKKESFPLTVTSAQKNPTAFYLCASSIVLRGEQYFGPGTRLTVT.

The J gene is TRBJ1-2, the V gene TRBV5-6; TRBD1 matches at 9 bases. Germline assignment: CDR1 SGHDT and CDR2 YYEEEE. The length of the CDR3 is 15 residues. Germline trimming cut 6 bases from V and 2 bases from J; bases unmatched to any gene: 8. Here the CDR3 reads CASTGRDRANYGYTF. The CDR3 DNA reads TGTGCCAGCACTGGTAGGGACAGGGCCAACTATGGCTACACCTTC.

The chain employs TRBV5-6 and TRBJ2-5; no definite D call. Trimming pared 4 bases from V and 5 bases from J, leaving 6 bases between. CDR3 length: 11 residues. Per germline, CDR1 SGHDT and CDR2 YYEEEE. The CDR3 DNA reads TGTGCCAGCAGCCTTCGTGAGACCCAGTACTTC. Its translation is CASSLRETQYF.

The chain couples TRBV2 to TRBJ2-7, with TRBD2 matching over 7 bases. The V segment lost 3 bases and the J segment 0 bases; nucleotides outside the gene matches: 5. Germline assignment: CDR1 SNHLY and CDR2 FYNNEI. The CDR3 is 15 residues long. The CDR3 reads CASSENGRSSYEQYF. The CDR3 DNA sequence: TGTGCCAGCAGTGAGAACGGGAGGAGCTCCTACGAGCAGTACTTC.

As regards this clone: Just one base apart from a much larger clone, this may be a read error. The DNA for the CDR3 is TGCGCCAGCAGCTTGGGGGACGGCGGAAACACTAAAGCTTTCTTT. Protein product: CASSLGDGGNTKAFF. The chain has TRBV5-1 and TRBJ1-1; D might be TRBD1 (5 bases). The CDR3 extends over 15 amino acids. Germline CDR1 reads SGHRS; CDR2 reads YFSETQ.

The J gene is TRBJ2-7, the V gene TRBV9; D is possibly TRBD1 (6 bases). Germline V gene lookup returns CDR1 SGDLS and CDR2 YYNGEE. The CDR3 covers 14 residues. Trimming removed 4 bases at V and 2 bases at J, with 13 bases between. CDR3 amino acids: CASSPRTETYEQYF. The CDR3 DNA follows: TGTGCCAGCAGCCCCCGGACAGAGACCTACGAGCAGTACTTC. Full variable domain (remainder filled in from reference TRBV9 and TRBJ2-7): DSGVTQTPKHLITATGQRVTLRCSPRSGDLSVYWYQQSLDQGLQFLIQYYNGEERAKGNILERFSAQQFPDLHSELNLSSLELGDSALYFCASSPRTETYEQYFGPGTRLTVT.

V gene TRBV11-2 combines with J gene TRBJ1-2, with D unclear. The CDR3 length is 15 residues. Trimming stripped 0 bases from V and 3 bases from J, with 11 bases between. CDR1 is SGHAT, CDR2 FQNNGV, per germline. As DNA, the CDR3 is TGTGCCAGCAGCTTAGATCAGATAACGGACTATGGCTACACCTTC. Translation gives CASSLDQITDYGYTF.

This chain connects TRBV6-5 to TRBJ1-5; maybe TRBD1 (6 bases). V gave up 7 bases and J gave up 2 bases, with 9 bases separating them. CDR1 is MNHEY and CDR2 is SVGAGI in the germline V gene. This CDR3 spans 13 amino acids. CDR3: CASKGGRNQPQHF. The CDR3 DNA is TGTGCCAGCAAGGGGGGACGCAATCAGCCCCAGCATTTT.